This T cell receptor beta chain originates from a study of control samples from healthy donors and cancer patients. Trimming took 7 bases from V and 8 from J; bases not matched to a gene: 7. The CDR3 extends over 12 amino acids. CDR1 is SQVTM, CDR2 ANQGSEA, per germline. Clones were read by immunoSEQ multiplex PCR, and TCRdb kept only the in-frame ones, dropping some. The table has tens of thousands of clones, 85% seen once. The gene calls are TRBV29-1 and TRBJ2-2; 7 nucleotides align to TRBD1. The receptor was derived from a man aged 40-55 years in good health. Sequencing was performed on blood. The CDR3, as DNA: TGCAGCGGAGGGGACAGATTGGGGGAGCTGTTTTTT. Its protein is CSGGDRLGELFF.